These 13 T cell receptor beta chains came from one sample sequenced in a study of cytomegalovirus exposure and HLA in healthy donors. The study ran its PCR with 60 Vbeta and 13 Jbeta primers. Sequencing was performed with immunoSEQ multiplex PCR; in TCRdb, only in-frame clones are kept and a portion is missing. The sample carries 210,000 or so clones, approximately 79% recorded once. The sequenced sample consisted of PBMCs. The receptors originated from a girl aged 2 to 10 in good health and CMV-seronegative.

The gene calls are TRBV19 and TRBJ1-3, with D maybe TRBD1 (5 bases). Trimming cost V 7 bases and J 0 bases, with 10 bases left between them. CDR1 is LNHDA, CDR2 SQIVND, per germline (reference sequence). CDR3 length: 14 amino acids. The chain's CDR3 is CASIRDFSGNTIYF. The CDR3 nucleotides read TGTGCCAGTATTCGGGACTTCTCTGGAAACACCATATATTTT.

The chain carries TRBV6-5 and TRBJ1-5, with TRBD1 as a possible D gene (5 bases). The CDR3 loop spans 14 amino acids. Germline V gene lookup returns CDR1 MNHEY and CDR2 SVGAGI. V was trimmed by 6 bases and J by 2 bases, leaving 11 bases between them. CDR3 nucleotide sequence: TGTGCCAGCAGCACGCTCAGGGGCAATCAGCCCCAGCATTTT. As protein: CASSTLRGNQPQHF.

The chain links TRBV5-6 to TRBJ2-7; D possibly corresponds to TRBD2 (7 bases). Looked up from germline, CDR1 is SGHDT and CDR2 is YYEEEE. The CDR3 runs 15 residues. The V gene lost 1 base and the J gene lost 2 bases, with 13 bases spanning the gap. CDR3 coding DNA: TGTGCCAGCAGCTTGTTTTTGGGGGGGCCCTACGAGCAGTACTTC. Translating gives CASSLFLGGPYEQYF.

The chain couples TRBV5-1 to TRBJ2-3, with unresolved D. The germline V gene has CDR1 SGHRS and CDR2 YFSETQ. The V end was cut by 1 base, the J end by 1 base, with 13 bases between. This CDR3 comprises 16 residues. DNA of the CDR3: TGCGCCAGCAGCTTGCGGCGGCACGCGGGCACAGATACGCAGTATTTT. Its translation: CASSLRRHAGTDTQYF.

The J gene is TRBJ1-5, the V gene TRBV6-6, with 10 bases that match TRBD1. This CDR3 is built from 14 residues. V gave up 6 bases and J gave up 5 bases; unmatched junction bases: 4. Germline V CDR1 and CDR2: MNHNY, SVGAGI (reference sequence). CDR3 in amino acids: CASSHGTGDQPQHF. The CDR3 nucleotides are TGTGCCAGCAGCCATGGGACAGGGGATCAGCCCCAGCATTTT.

V usage is TRBV5-1 and J usage is TRBJ2-1, with 14 bases lining up with TRBD2. V was pared by 4 bases and J by 6 bases, with 12 bases of the junction left unmatched. Germline-derived CDR1 and CDR2 are SGHRS and YFSETQ. This CDR3 contains 18 residues. The CDR3 DNA reads as TGCGCCAGCAGCACTCCCGGGACTAGCGGGAGTCCTGGCAATGAGCAGTTCTTC. This gives the protein CASSTPGTSGSPGNEQFF.

The chain is built from TRBV5-1 and TRBJ2-1, with a weak D call TRBD2 (5 bases). V was pared by 0 bases and J by 3 bases, with 10 bases between. Germline CDR1 and CDR2: SGHRS and YFSETQ. The CDR3 length is 15 residues. CDR3 in amino acids: CASSLALGDYNEQFF. In DNA form, the CDR3 reads TGCGCCAGCAGCTTGGCCTTGGGAGACTACAATGAGCAGTTCTTC.

The chain links TRBV29-1 to TRBJ2-3; 9 nucleotides line up with TRBD2. Trimming removed 6 bases from V and 3 bases from J; junction bases left unmatched: 13. The germline gives CDR1 SQVTM, CDR2 ANQGSEA. The CDR3 is 16 residues long. CDR3 in amino acids: CSVHNPLSGGTDTQYF. DNA of the CDR3: TGCAGCGTCCATAACCCTCTTAGCGGGGGAACAGATACGCAGTATTTT.

The V gene is TRBV7-6, the J gene TRBJ2-4, with 12 bases fitting TRBD1. From germline, CDR1 is SGHVS and CDR2 FNYEAQ. With V trimmed by 5 bases and J by 8 bases, 4 bases remained unmatched. The CDR3 contains 14 residues. The CDR3: CASSPGQGADIQYF. As DNA, the CDR3 is TGTGCCAGCAGCCCGGGACAGGGGGCGGACATTCAGTACTTC.

This CDR3 is CASSLASVADTQYF. The CDR3 coding sequence is TGTGCCAGCAGCTTAGCTAGCGTCGCAGATACGCAGTATTTT. The chain has TRBV7-9 and TRBJ2-3, with a tentative D call TRBD2 (5 bases). Germline V CDR1 and CDR2: SEHNR, FQNEAQ (reference sequence). Trimming took off 0 bases at V and 4 bases at J, with 8 bases between the two ends. The CDR3 is made up of 14 amino acids.

This clone was counted a single time. V is TRBV12-5 and J is TRBJ2-6; D might be TRBD2 (5 bases). Between the trimmed V and J ends, which lost 3 bases and 2 bases, there was a span of 8 bases. CDR3 size: 15 residues. Germline-derived CDR1 and CDR2 are LGHNT and FRNRAP. Here the CDR3 reads CASGFGVAGANVLTF. In DNA form, the CDR3 reads TGTGCTAGTGGTTTCGGGGTAGCTGGGGCCAACGTCCTGACTTTC.

The chain carries TRBV29-1 and TRBJ2-1, with D unclear. Germline V CDR1 and CDR2: SQVTM, ANQGSEA. The CDR3 covers 14 residues. V was clipped by 0 bases and J by 4 bases, with 10 bases between them. For the CDR3, the DNA is TGCAGCGTTGAAGATCAGGAACATTACAATGAGCAGTTCTTC. Translating gives CSVEDQEHYNEQFF.

The genes are TRBV5-5 and TRBJ2-2; D gene ambiguous. CDR1 and CDR2 (germline): SGHKS, YYEKEE (reference sequence). The CDR3 contains 12 residues. V was cut by 5 bases and J by 4 bases, with 6 bases left in between. CDR3 sequence reads: CASRISTGELFF. The CDR3 coding sequence is TGTGCCAGCAGGATCAGCACCGGGGAGCTGTTTTTT.